This T cell receptor (beta chain) came from a study of OX40 agonist ivuxolimab in advanced cancers. The wider study: Patients were given ivuxolimab, an antibody that agonizes OX40 (CD134). Whole-study findings and limits: Circulating CD4+ and CD8+ T cells showed clonal expansion by week 6 at 0.1 to 3.0 mg/kg. On average, a greater number of expanded clones characterised CD8+ T cells relative to CD4+.

For this clone: Its matching antigen is unknown.

Unmatched junction bases numbered 3, after V lost 7 bases and J lost 4 bases. The CDR3 is 12 amino acids. In germline, CDR1 is MNHNS, CDR2 SASEGT. Measured with immunoSEQ multiplex PCR; TCRdb has only the in-frame clones, and not every one. The table records 65,000 or so clones, 80% to 90% of them present only once. The TCR originated in an adult with an advanced solid tumor such as melanoma, head and neck, liver or kidney cancer. V gene TRBV6-1 combines with J gene TRBJ1-2, with 7 positions matching TRBD1. Sequencing was performed on CD4+ or CD8+ T cells sorted from blood, taken in a trial of the OX40 agonist ivuxolimab. DNA for the CDR3: TGTGCCAGCAACCGACAGGGCTATGGCTACACCTTC. It specifies CASNRQGYGYTF.